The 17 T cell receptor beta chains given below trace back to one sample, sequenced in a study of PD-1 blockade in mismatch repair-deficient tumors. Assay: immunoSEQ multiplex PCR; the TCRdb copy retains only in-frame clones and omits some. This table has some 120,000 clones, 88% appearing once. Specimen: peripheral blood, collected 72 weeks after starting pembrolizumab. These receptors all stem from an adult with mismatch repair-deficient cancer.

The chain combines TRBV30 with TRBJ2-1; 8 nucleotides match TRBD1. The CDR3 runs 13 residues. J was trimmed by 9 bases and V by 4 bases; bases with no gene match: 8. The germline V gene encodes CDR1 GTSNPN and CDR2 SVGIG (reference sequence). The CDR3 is CAWTILGTGEQFF. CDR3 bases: TGTGCCTGGACCATCCTCGGGACAGGTGAGCAGTTCTTC. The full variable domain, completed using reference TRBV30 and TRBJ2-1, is SQTIHQWPATLVQPVGSPLSLECTVEGTSNPNLYWYRQAAGRGLQLLFYSVGIGQISSEVPQNLSASRPQDRQFILSSKKLLLSDSGFYLCAWTILGTGEQFFGPGTRLTVL.

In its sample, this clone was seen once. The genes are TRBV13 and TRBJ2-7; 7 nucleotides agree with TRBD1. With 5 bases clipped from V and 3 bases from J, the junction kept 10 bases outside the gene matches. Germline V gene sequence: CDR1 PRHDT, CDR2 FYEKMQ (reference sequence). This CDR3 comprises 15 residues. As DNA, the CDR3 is TGTGCCAGCAGCCCCTACCCGTCAGGGGGCTACGAGCAGTACTTC. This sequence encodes CASSPYPSGGYEQYF. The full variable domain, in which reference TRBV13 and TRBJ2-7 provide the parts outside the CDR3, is AAGVIQSPRHLIKEKRETATLKCYPIPRHDTVYWYQQGPGQDPQFLISFYEKMQSDKGSIPDRFSAQQFSDYHSELNMSSLELGDSALYFCASSPYPSGGYEQYFGPGTRLTVT.

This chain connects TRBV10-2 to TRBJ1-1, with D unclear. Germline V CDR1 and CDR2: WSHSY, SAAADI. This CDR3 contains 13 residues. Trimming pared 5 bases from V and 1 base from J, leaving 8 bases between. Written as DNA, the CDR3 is TGCGCCAGCAGTCCCAGAAAGAACACTGAAGCTTTCTTT. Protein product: CASSPRKNTEAFF.

The CDR3 nucleotides read TGTGCCAGCAGCTTGGAGGGATCATTCGACGGAGATACGCAGTATTTT. Protein: CASSLEGSFDGDTQYF. This chain connects TRBV5-5 to TRBJ2-3; D remains ambiguous. V was trimmed by 0 bases and J by 5 bases, leaving 16 bases between them. The CDR3 has 16 amino acids. The germline V gene has CDR1 SGHKS and CDR2 YYEKEE (reference sequence).

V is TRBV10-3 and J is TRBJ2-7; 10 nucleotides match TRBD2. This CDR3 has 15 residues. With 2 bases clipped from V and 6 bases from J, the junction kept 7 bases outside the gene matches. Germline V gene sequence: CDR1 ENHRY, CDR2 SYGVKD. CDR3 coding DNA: TGTGCCATCAGTGAGAACAGCGGGAGGGATGGCGAGCAGTACTTC. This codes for CAISENSGRDGEQYF.

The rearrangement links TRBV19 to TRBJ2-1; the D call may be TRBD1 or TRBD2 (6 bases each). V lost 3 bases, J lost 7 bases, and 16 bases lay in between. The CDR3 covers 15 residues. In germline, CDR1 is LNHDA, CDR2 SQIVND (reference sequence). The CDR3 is CASSIAGGAGNEQFF. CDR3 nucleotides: TGTGCCAGTAGTATCGCCGGGGGCGCGGGGAATGAGCAGTTCTTC.

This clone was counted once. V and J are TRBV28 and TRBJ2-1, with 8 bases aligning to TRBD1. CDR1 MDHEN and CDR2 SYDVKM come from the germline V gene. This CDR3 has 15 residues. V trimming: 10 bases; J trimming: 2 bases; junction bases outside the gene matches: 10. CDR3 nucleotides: TGTGCCACCATAACAGGGGGTGGACCCTACAATGAGCAGTTCTTC. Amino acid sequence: CATITGGGPYNEQFF.

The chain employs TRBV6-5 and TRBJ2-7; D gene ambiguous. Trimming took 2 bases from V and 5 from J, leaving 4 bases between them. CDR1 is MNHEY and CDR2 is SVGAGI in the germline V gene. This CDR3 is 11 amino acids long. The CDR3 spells CASSYGDEQYF. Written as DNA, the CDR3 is TGTGCCAGCAGTTACGGGGACGAGCAGTACTTC.

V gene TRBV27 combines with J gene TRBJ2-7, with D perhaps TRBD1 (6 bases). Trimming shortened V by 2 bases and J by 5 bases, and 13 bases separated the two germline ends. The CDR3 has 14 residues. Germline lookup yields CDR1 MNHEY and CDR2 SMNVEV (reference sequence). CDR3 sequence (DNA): TGTGCCAGCAGTTTAAACAGGGTGACGCACGAGCAGTACTTC. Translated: CASSLNRVTHEQYF.

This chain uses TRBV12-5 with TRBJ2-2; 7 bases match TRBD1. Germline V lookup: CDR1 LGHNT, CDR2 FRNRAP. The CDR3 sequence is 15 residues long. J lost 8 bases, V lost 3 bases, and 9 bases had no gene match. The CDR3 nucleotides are TGTGCTAGTGGTTTCCTCATACAGGGGAGAGGGGAGCTGTTTTTT. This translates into CASGFLIQGRGELFF.

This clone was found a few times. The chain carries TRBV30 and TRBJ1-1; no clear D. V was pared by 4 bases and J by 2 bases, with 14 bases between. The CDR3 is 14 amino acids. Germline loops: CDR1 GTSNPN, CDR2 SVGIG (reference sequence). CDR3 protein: CAWTIGRLNTEAFF. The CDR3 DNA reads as TGTGCCTGGACAATCGGACGGCTAAACACTGAAGCTTTCTTT.

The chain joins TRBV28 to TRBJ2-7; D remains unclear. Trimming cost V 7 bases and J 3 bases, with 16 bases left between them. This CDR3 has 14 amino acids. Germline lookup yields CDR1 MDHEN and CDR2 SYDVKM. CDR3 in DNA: TGTGCCAGCAACCCTACAGTGACTGGCTACGAGCAGTACTTC. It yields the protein CASNPTVTGYEQYF.

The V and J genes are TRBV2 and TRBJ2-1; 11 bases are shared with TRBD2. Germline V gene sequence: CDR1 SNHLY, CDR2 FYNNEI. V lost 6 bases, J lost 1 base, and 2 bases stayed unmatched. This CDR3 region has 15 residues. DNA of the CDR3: TGTGCCAGCAGAGCTAGCGGGAGGTCCTACAATGAGCAGTTCTTC. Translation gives CASRASGRSYNEQFF.

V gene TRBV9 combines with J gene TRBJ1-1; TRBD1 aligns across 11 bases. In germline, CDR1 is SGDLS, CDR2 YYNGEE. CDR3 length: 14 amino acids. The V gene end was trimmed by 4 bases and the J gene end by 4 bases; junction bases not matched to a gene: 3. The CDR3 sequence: CASSKGTGGTEAFF. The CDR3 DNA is TGTGCCAGCAGCAAGGGGACAGGGGGCACTGAAGCTTTCTTT. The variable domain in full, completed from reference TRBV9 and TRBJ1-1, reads DSGVTQTPKHLITATGQRVTLRCSPRSGDLSVYWYQQSLDQGLQFLIQYYNGEERAKGNILERFSAQQFPDLHSELNLSSLELGDSALYFCASSKGTGGTEAFFGQGTRLTVV.

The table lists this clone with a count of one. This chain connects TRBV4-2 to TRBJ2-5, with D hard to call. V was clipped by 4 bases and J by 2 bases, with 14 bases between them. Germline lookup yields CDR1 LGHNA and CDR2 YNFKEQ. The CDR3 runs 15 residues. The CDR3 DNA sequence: TGTGCCAGCAGCCCGGTGGAACTGGGGCAAGAGACCCAGTACTTC. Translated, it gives CASSPVELGQETQYF.

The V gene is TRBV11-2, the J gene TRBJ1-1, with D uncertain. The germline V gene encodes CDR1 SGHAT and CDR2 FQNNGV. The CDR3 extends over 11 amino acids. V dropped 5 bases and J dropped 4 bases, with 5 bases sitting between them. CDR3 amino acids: CASSPSTEAFF. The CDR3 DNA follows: TGTGCCAGCAGCCCTAGCACTGAAGCTTTCTTT.

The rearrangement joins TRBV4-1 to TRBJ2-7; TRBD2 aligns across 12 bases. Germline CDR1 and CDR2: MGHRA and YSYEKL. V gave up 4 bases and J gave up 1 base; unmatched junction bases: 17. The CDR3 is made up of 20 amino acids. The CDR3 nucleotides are TGCGCCAGCAGCCCCATAATGGATGGACTAGCGGGAAAAATTTCCTACGAGCAGTACTTC. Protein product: CASSPIMDGLAGKISYEQYF.